Below, one TCR beta chain is given with its context. The antigen remains unidentified. This sample is drawn from a study of cytomegalovirus exposure and HLA in healthy donors. At the level of the study: An early release of data contained 80 million to 85 million unique TCRs, which came from HLA-typed donors. Overall study findings and caveats: The authors reported that TCR beta sequences could predict HLA-A and HLA-B alleles. These predictions were accurate for most subjects in the first cohort. Highly shared variants forming one cluster were likely a sequencing artifact.

The PCR employed 60 Vbeta primers together with 13 Jbeta primers. Here immunoSEQ multiplex PCR was the method, and the copy in TCRdb shows in-frame clones only, minus some. Of around 120,000 clones listed, 77% are singletons. The sample comprised PBMCs. This clonotype was obtained from a human donor in good health.

The CDR3 here is CASSLGTRFGYTF. DNA of the CDR3: TGTGCCAGCAGCTTAGGGACTAGATTCGGCTACACCTTC. V gene TRBV13 combines with J gene TRBJ1-2; unclear D gene. V was cut by 0 bases and J by 8 bases, with 10 bases left in between. The CDR3 is 13 residues long. Looked up from germline, CDR1 is PRHDT and CDR2 is FYEKMQ (reference sequence).